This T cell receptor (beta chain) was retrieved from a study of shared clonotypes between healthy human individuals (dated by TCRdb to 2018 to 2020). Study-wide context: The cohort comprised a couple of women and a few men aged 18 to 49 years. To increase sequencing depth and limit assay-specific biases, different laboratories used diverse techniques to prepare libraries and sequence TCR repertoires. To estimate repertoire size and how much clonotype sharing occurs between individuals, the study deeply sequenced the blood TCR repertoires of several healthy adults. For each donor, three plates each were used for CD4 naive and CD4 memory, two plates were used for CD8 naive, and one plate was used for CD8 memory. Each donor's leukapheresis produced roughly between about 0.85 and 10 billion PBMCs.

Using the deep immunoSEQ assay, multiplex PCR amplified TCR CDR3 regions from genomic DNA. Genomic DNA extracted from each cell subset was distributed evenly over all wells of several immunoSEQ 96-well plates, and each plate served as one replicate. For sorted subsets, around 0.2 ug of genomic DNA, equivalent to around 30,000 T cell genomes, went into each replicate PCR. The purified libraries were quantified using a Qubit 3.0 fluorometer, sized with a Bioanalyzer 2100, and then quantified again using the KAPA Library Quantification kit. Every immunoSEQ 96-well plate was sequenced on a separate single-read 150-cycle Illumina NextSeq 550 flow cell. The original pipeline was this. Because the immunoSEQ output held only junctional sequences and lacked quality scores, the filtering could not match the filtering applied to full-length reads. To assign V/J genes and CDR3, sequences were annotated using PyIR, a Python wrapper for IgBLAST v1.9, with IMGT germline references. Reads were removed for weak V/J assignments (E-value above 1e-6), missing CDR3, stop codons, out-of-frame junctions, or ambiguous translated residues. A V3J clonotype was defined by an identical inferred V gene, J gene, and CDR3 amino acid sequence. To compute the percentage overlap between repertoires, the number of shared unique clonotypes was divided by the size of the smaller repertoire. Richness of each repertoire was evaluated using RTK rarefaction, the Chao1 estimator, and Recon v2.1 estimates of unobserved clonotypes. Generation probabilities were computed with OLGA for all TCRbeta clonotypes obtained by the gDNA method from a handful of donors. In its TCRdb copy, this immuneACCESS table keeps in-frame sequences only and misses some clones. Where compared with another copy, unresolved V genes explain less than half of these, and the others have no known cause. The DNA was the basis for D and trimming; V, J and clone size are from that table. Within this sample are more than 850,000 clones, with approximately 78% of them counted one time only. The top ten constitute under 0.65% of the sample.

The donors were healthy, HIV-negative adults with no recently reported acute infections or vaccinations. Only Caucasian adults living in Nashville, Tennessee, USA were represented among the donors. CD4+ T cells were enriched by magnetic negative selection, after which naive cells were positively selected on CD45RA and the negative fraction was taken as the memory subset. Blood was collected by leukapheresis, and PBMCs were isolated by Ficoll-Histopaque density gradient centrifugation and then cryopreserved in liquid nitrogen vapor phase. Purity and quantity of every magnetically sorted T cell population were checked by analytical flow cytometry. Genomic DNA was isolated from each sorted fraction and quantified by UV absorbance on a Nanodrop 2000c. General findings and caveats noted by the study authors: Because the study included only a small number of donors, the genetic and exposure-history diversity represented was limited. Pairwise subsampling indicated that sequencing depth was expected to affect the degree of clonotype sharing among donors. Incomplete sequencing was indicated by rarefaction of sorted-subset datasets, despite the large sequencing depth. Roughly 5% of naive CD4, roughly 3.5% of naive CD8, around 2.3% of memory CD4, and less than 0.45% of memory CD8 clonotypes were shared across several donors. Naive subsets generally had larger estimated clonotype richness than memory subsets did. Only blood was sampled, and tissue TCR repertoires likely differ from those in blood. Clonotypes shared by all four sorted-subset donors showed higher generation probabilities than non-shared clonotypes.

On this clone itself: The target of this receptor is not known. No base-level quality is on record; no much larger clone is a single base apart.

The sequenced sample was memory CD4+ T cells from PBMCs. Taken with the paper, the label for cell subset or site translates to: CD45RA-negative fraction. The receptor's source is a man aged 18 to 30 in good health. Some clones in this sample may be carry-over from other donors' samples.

The CDR3 region: CASSLAGQRAKNIQYF. The nucleotides are TGTGCCAGCAGCTTGGCCGGACAGCGGGCCAAAAACATTCAGTACTTC. The chain uses TRBV5-4 and TRBJ2-4, with TRBD1 perhaps the D gene, on 6 matching bases. The CDR3 has 16 amino acids, counting the end cysteine and phenylalanine. Only the CDR3 DNA is retained, 48 bases long and in frame from the first base. The germline V gene (reference sequence) provides CDR1 SGHNT and CDR2 YYREEE. Relative to germline, V is 0 bases shorter and J is 1 base shorter, with 11 bases between their ends.